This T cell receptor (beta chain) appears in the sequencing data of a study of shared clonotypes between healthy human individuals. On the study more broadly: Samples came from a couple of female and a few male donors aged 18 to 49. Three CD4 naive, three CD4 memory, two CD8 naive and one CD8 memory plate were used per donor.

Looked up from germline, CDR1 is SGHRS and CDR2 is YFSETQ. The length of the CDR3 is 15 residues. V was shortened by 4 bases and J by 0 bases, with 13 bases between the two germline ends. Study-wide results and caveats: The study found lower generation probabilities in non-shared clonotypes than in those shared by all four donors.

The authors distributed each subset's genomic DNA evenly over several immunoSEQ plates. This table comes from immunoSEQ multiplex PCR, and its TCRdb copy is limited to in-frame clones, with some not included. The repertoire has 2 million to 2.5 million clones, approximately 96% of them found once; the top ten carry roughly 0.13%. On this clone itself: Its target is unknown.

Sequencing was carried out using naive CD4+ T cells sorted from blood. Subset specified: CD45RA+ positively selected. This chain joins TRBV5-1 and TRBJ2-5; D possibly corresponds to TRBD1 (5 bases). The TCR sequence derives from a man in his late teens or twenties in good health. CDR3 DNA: TGCGCCAGCAGCAAGGAGACAGCCTACCAAGAGACCCAGTACTTC. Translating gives CASSKETAYQETQYF.